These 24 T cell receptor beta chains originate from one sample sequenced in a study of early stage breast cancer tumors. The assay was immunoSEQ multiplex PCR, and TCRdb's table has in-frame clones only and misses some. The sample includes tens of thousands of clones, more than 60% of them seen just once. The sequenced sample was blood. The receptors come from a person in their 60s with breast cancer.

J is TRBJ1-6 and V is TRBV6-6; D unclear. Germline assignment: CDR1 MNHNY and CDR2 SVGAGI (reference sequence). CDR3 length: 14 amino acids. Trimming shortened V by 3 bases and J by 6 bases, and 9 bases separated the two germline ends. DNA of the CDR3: TGTGCCAGCAGTTATAACACGGCTAATTCACCCCTCCACTTT. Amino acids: CASSYNTANSPLHF.

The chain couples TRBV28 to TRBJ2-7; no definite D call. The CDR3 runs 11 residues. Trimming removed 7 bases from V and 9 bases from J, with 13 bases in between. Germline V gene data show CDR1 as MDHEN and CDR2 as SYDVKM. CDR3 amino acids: CASIGVEGQYF. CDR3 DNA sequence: TGTGCCAGCATTGGAGTAGAAGGGCAGTACTTC.

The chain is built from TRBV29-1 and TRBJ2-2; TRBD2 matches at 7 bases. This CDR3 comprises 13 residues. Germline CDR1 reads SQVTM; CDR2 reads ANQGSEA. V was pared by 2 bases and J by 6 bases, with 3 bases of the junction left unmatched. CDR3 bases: TGCAGCGTTGAATACCGGGAGGCCGGGGAGCTGTTTTTT. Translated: CSVEYREAGELFF.

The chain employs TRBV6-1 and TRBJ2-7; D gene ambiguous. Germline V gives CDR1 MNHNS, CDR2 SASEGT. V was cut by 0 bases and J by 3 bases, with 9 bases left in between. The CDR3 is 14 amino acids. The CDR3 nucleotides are TGTGCCAGCAGTGAAGCCGCAGACCGCTACGAGCAGTACTTC. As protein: CASSEAADRYEQYF.

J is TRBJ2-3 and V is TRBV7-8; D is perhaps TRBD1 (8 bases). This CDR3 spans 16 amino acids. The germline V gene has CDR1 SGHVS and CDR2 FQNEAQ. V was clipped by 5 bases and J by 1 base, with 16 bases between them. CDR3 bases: TGTGCCAGCAGCACCCGGACAGGGAGGGGCACAGATACGCAGTATTTT. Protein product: CASSTRTGRGTDTQYF. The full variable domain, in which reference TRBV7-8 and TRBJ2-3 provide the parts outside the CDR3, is GAGVSQSPRYKVAKRGQDVALRCDPISGHVSLFWYQQALGQGPEFLTYFQNEAQLDKSGLPSDRFFAERPEGSVSTLKIQRTQQEDSAVYLCASSTRTGRGTDTQYFGPGTRLTVL.

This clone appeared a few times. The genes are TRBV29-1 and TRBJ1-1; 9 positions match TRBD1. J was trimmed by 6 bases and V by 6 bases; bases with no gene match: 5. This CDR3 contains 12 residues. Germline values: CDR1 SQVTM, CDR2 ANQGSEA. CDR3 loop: CSVGQGRAEAFF. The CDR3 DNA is TGCAGCGTCGGACAGGGGCGCGCTGAAGCTTTCTTT. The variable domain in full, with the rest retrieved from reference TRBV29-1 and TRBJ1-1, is SAVISQKPSRDICQRGTSLTIQCQVDSQVTMMFWYRQQPGQSLTLIATANQGSEATYESGFVIDKFPISRPNLTFSTLTVSNMSPEDSSIYLCSVGQGRAEAFFGQGTRLTVV.

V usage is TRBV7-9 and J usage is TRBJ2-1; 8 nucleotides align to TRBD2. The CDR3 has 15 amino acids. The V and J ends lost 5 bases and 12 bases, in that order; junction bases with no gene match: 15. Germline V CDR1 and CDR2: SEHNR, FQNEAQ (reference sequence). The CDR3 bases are TGTGCCAGCAGCAAACAAACTCCGGGACTAGTCGGGCAGTTCTTC. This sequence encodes CASSKQTPGLVGQFF.

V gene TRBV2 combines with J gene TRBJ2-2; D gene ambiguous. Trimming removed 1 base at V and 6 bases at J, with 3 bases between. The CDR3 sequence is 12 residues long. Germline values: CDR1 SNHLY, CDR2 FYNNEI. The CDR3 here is CASSEESGELFF. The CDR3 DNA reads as TGTGCCAGCAGTGAAGAGTCCGGGGAGCTGTTTTTT.

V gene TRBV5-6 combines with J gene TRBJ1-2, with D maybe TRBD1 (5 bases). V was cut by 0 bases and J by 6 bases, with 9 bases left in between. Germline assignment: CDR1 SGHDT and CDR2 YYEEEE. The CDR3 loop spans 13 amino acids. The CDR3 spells CASSLVRDDGYTF. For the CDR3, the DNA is TGTGCCAGCAGCTTGGTCAGGGACGATGGCTACACCTTC.

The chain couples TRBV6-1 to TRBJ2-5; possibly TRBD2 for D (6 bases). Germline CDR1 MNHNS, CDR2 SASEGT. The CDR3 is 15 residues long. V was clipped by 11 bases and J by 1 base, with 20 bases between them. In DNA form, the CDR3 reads TGTGCCGCGTCCTGGGGGACTGGGTTCCAAGAGACCCAGTACTTC. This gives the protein CAASWGTGFQETQYF.

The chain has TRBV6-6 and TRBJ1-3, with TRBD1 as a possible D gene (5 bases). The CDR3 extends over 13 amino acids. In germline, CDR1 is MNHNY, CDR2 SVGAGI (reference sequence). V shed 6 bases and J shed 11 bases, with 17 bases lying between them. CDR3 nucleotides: TGTGCCAGCAGCCTGGACGAGGGGCTAGCCATATATTTT. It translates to CASSLDEGLAIYF.

CDR3 residues: CASVFHRGGYTF. CDR3 sequence (DNA): TGTGCCAGCGTTTTTCACAGGGGTGGCTACACCTTC. The V call is TRBV6-1, the J call TRBJ1-2; 7 bases are a match to TRBD1. Germline trimming cut 8 bases from V and 7 bases from J; bases unmatched to any gene: 7. Germline V CDR1 and CDR2: MNHNS, SASEGT. The CDR3 is 12 residues long.

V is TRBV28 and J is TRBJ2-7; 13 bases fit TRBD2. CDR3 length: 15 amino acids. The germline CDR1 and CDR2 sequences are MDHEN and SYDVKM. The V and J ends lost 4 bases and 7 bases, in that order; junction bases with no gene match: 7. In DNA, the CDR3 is TGTGCCAGCAGTTCCGGACTAGCGGGAGTGGGTGAGCAGTACTTC. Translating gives CASSSGLAGVGEQYF.

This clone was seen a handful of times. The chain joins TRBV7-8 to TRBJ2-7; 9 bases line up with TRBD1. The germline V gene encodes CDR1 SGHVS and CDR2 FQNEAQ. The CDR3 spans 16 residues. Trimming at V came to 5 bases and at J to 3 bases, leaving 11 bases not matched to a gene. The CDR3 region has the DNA TGTGCCAGCAGCGCCCTTTCGGGACAGGGACGCTACGAGCAGTACTTC. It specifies CASSALSGQGRYEQYF.

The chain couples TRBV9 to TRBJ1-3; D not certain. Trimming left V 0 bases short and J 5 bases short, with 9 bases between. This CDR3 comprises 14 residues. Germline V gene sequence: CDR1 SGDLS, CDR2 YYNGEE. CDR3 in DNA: TGTGCCAGCAGCGTAGGCGGTGTGAGAAACACCATATATTTT. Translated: CASSVGGVRNTIYF.

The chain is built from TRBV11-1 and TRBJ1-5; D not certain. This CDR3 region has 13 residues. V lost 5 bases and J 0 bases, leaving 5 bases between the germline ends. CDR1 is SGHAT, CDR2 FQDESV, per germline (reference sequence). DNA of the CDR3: TGTGCCAGCAGCCTAAATAGCAATCAGCCCCAGCATTTT. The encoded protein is CASSLNSNQPQHF.

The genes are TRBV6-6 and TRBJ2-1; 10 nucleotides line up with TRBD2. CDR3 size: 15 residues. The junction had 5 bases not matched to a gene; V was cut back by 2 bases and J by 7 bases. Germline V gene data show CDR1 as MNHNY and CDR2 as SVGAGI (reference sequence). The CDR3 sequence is CASSYPTSGSNEQFF. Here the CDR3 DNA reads TGTGCCAGCAGTTACCCGACTAGCGGGTCAAATGAGCAGTTCTTC.

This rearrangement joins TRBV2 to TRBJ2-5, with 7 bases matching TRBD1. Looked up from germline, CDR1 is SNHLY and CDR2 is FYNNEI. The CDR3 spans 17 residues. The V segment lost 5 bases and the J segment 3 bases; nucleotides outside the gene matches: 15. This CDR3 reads CASSNSRGFEKEETQYF. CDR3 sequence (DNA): TGTGCCAGCAGTAATAGCAGGGGGTTTGAGAAGGAAGAGACCCAGTACTTC.

CDR3 sequence reads: CASSPGTSRTYEQYF. The CDR3 DNA sequence: TGCGCCAGCAGCCCCGGGACTAGCCGGACCTACGAGCAGTACTTC. The chain couples TRBV4-3 to TRBJ2-7; TRBD2 aligns across 9 bases. V dropped 4 bases and J dropped 2; count of bases not matched to a gene: 6. The V gene's germline CDR1 is LGHNA and CDR2 YSLEER. The CDR3 is 15 amino acids.

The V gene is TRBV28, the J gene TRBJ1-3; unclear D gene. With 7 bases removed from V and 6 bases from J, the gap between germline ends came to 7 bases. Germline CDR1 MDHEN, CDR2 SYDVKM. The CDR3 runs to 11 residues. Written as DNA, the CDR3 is TGTGCCAGCACGGAGGAAAACACCATATATTTT. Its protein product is CASTEENTIYF.

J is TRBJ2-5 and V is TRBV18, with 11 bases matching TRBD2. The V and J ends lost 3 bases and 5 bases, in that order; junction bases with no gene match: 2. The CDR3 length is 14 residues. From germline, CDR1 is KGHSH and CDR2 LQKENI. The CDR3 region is CASSPSSGGETQYF. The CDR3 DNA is TGTGCCAGCTCACCCTCTAGCGGGGGGGAGACCCAGTACTTC.

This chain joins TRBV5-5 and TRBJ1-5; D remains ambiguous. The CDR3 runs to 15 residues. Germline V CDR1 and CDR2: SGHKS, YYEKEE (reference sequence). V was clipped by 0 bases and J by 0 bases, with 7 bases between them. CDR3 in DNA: TGTGCCAGCAGCTTGGACGGATATAGCAATCAGCCCCAGCATTTT. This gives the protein CASSLDGYSNQPQHF.

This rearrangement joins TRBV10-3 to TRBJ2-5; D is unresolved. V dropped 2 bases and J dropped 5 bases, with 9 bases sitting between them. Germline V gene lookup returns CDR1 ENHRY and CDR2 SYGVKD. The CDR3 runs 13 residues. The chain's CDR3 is CAISETQEETQYF. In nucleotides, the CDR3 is TGTGCCATCAGTGAGACGCAGGAGGAGACCCAGTACTTC.

The CDR3: CARFQGAGGYTF. CDR3 nucleotide sequence: TGTGCCAGATTTCAGGGGGCGGGTGGCTACACCTTC. The V call is TRBV30, the J call TRBJ1-2; 8 bases line up with TRBD1. J lost 7 bases, V lost 8 bases, and 9 bases had no gene match. This CDR3 comprises 12 residues. The germline gives CDR1 GTSNPN, CDR2 SVGIG (reference sequence).